This TCR beta chain was identified in a study of blood T cells in healthy people across ages. Looked up from germline, CDR1 is SGDLS and CDR2 is YYNGEE. The CDR3 loop spans 14 amino acids. This clonotype was recorded at least ten times. Its ends do not fully match the called genes, so a read error is possible. Primed by a sample-barcoded 5' primer and a J-beta primer mix, a second PCR proceeded for about 7 to 11 cycles. Carrying 12 random nucleotides, a template-switch adaptor labeled each individual cDNA molecule. TCRdb redid the calling of the 5' RACE reads with MiXCR, one entry per CDR3 protein. The sample yields about 930,000 distinct CDR3 sequences, approximately 32% seen once. These records were also assigned to another study, of T cells of mothers and their children.

The specimen was blood. The clonotype comes from a woman in her thirties or forties in good health. The chain is built from TRBV9 and TRBJ1-1; 11 bases align to TRBD1. The CDR3, as DNA: TGCGCCAGCAGCGTGGGACAGGGGGGCACTGAAGCTTTCTTT. This encodes CASSVGQGGTEAFF.